This TCR beta chain was sequenced for a study of OX40 agonist ivuxolimab in advanced cancers. General observations from the study: The investigators did not determine what antigen specificity the expanded peripheral T cells had. At doses 0.1 to 3.0 mg/kg, CD4+ and CD8+ clones expanded.

Of note for this clone: Its antigen remains unknown. One end of the junction is discordant with germline, which a read error may explain.

Assay used: immunoSEQ multiplex PCR; TCRdb lists only in-frame clones, some missing. The sample records some 22,000 clones, 80% to 90% being singletons. CDR3 length: 12 amino acids. The germline gives CDR1 ENHRY, CDR2 SYGVKD. The sequence was obtained from an adult with an advanced solid tumor such as melanoma, head and neck, liver or kidney cancer. The chain combines TRBV10-3 with TRBJ2-2, with D perhaps matching TRBD1 or TRBD2 (5 bases each). Material: CD4+ or CD8+ T cells sorted from blood, obtained in a trial of the OX40 agonist ivuxolimab. This CDR3 is CAISGGTRGTIF. The CDR3 nucleotides read TGTGCCATCAGTGGGGGCACTAGGGGAACGATTTTT.